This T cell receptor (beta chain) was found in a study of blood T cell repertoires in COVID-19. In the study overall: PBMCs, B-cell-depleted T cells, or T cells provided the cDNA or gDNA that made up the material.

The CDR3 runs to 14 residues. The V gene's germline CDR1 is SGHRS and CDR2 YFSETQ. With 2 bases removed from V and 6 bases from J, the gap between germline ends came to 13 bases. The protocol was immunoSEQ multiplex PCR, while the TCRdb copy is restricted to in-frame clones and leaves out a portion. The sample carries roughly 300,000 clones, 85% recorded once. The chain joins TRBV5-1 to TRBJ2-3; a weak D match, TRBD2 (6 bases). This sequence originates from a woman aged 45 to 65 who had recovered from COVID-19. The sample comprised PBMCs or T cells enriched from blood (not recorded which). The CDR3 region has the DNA TGCGCCAGCAGCTTAGGAGGGGTTGGGGATACGCAGTATTTT. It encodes CASSLGGVGDTQYF.